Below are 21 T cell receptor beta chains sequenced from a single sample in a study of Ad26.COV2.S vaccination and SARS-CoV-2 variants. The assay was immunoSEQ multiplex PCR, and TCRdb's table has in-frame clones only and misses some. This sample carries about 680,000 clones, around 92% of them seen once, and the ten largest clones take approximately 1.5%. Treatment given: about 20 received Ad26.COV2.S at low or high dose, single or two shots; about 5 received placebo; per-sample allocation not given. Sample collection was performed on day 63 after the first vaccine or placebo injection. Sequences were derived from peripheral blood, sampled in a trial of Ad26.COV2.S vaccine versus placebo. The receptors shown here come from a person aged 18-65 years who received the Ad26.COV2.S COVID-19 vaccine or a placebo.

The CDR3 DNA sequence: TGTGCCACCAGTGATGACAGGGGAGCCATCACCGGGGAGCTGTTTTTT. Encoded protein: CATSDDRGAITGELFF. The V call is TRBV24-1, the J call TRBJ2-2; 8 bases map to TRBD1. Germline CDR1 is KGHDR and CDR2 is SFDVKD. The CDR3 spans 16 residues. Trimming cost V 3 bases and J 4 bases; bases outside gene matches: 6.

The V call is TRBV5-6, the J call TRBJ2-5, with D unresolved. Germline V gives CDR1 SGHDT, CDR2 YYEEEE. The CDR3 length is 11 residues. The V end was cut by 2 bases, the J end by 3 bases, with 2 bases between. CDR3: CASSLKETQYF. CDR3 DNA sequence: TGTGCCAGCAGCTTAAAAGAGACCCAGTACTTC.

The CDR3 here is CASSPEPGGIANEQFF. CDR3 DNA sequence: TGTGCCAGTAGTCCAGAACCGGGGGGGATAGCGAATGAGCAGTTCTTC. This chain connects TRBV19 to TRBJ2-1, with 8 nucleotides matching TRBD2. Trimming cost V 5 bases and J 7 bases; bases outside gene matches: 13. Per germline, CDR1 LNHDA and CDR2 SQIVND (reference sequence). There are 16 residues in the CDR3.

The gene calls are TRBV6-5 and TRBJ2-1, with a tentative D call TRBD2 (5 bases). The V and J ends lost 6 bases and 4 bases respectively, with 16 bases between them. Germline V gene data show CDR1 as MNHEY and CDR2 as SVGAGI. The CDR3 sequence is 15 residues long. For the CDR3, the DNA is TGTGCCAGCAGACCCGGACTGGCCTCTTACAATGAGCAGTTCTTC. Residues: CASRPGLASYNEQFF.

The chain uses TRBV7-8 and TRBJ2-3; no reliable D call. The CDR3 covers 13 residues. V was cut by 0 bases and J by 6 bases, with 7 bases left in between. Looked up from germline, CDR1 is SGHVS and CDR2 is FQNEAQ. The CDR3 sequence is CASSLAGLDTQYF. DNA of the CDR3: TGTGCCAGCAGCTTAGCGGGCCTGGATACGCAGTATTTT.

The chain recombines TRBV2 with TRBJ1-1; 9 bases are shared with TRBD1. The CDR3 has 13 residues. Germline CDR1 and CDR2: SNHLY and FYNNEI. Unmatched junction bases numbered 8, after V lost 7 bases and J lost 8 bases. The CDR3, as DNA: TGTGCCAGCACGGGACAGGGACTCCAGGAAGCTTTCTTT. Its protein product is CASTGQGLQEAFF.

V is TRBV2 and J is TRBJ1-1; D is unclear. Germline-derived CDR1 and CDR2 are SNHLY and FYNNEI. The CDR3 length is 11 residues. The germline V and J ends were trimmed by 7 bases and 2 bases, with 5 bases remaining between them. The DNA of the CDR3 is TGTGCCAGCACTTATAACACTGAAGCTTTCTTT. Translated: CASTYNTEAFF.

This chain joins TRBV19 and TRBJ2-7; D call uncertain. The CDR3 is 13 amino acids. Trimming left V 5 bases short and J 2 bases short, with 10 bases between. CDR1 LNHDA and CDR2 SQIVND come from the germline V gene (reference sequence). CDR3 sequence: CASSFGLTYEQYF. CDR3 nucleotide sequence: TGTGCCAGTAGTTTCGGTCTCACCTACGAGCAGTACTTC.

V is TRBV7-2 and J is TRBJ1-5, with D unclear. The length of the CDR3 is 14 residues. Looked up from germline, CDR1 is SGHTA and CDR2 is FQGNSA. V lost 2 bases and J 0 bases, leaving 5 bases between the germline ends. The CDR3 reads CASSLQSSNQPQHF. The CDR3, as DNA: TGTGCCAGCAGCTTACAGTCTAGCAATCAGCCCCAGCATTTT.

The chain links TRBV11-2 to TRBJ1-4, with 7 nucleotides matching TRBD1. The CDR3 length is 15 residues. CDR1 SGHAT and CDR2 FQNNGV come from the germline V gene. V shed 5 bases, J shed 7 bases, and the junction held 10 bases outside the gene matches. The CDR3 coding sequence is TGTGCCAGCAGCGATCAAGGGGGCTGGGGTGAAAAACTGTTTTTT. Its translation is CASSDQGGWGEKLFF.

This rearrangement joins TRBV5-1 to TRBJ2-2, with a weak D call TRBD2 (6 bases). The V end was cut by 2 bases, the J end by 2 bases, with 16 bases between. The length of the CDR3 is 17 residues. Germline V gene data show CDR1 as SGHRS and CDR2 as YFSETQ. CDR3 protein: CASSFDPSGSNTGELFF. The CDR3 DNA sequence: TGCGCCAGCAGCTTTGATCCCAGCGGGTCTAACACCGGGGAGCTGTTTTTT. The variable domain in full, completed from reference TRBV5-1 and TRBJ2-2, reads KAGVTQTPRYLIKTRGQQVTLSCSPISGHRSVSWYQQTPGQGLQFLFEYFSETQRNKGNFPGRFSGRQFSNSRSEMNVSTLELGDSALYLCASSFDPSGSNTGELFFGEGSRLTVL.

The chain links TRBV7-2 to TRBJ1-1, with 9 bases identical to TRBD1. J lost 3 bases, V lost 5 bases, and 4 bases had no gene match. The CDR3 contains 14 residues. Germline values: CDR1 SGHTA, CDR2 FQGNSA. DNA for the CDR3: TGTGCCAGCAGCCGCCGGGACAGGGACACTGAAGCTTTCTTT. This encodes CASSRRDRDTEAFF. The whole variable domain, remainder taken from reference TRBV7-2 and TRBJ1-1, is GAGVSQSPSNKVTEKGKDVELRCDPISGHTALYWYRQSLGQGLEFLIYFQGNSAPDKSGLPSDRFSAERTGGSVSTLTIQRTQQEDSAVYLCASSRRDRDTEAFFGQGTRLTVV.

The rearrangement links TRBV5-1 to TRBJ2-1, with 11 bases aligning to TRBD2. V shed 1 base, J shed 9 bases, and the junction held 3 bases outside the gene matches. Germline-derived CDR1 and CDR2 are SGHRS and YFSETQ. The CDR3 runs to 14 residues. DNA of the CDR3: TGCGCCAGCAGCTTGACTAGCGGGAGTGGTGAGCAGTTCTTC. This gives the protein CASSLTSGSGEQFF. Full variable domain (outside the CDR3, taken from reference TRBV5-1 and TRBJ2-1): KAGVTQTPRYLIKTRGQQVTLSCSPISGHRSVSWYQQTPGQGLQFLFEYFSETQRNKGNFPGRFSGRQFSNSRSEMNVSTLELGDSALYLCASSLTSGSGEQFFGPGTRLTVL.

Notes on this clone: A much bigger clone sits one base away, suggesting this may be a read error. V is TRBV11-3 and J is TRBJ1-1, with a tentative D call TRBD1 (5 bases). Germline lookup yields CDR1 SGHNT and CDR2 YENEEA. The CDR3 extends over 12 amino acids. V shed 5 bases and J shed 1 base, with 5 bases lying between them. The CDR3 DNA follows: TGTGCCAGCAGCCAGGGGAACACTGAAGCTTTCTTT. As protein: CASSQGNTEAFF.

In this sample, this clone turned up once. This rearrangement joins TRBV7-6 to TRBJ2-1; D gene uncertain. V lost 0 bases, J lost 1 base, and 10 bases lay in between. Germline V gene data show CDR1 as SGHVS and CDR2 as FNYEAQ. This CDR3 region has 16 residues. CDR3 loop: CASSLAAPPSYNEQFF. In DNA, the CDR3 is TGTGCCAGCAGCTTAGCGGCACCACCGTCCTACAATGAGCAGTTCTTC.

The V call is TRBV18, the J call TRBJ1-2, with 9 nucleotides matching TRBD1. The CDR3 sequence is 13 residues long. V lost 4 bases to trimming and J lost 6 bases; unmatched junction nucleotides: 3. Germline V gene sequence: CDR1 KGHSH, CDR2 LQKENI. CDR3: CASSRTGDDGYTF. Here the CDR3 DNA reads TGTGCCAGCTCACGGACAGGGGACGATGGCTACACCTTC.

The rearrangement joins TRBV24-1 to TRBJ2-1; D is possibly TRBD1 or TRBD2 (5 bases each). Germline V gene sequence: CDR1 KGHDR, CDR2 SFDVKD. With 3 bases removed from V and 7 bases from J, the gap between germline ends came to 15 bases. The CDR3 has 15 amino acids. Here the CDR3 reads CATSDRWGTQNEQFF. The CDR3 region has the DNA TGTGCCACCAGTGATCGGTGGGGGACCCAGAATGAGCAGTTCTTC.

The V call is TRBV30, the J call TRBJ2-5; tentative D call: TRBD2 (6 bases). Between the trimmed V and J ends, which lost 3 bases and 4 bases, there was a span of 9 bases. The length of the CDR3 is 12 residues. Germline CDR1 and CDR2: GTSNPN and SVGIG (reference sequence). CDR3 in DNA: TGTGCCTGGAGGGGGGGAGGAGAGACCCAGTACTTC. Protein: CAWRGGGETQYF.

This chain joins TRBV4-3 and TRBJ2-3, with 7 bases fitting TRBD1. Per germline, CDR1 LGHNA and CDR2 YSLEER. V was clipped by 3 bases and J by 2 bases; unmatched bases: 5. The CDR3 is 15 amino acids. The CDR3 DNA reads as TGCGCCAGCAGCCAGAGGGGACAGCCCACAGATACGCAGTATTTT. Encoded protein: CASSQRGQPTDTQYF.

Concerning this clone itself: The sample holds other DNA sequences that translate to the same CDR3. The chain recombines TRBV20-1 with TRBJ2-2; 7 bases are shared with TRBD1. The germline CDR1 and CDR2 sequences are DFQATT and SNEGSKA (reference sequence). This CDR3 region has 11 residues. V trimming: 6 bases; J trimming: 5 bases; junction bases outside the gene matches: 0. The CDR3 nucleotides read TGCAGTGCCAGGGGGACCGGGGAGCTGTTTTTT. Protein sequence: CSARGTGELFF.

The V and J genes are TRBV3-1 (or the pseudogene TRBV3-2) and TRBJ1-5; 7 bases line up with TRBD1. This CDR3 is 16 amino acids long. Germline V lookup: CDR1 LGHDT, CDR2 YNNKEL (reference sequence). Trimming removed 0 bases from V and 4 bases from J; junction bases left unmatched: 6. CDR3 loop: CASSQDHRGGNQPQHF. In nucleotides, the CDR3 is TGTGCCAGCAGCCAAGATCACAGGGGAGGGAATCAGCCCCAGCATTTT.